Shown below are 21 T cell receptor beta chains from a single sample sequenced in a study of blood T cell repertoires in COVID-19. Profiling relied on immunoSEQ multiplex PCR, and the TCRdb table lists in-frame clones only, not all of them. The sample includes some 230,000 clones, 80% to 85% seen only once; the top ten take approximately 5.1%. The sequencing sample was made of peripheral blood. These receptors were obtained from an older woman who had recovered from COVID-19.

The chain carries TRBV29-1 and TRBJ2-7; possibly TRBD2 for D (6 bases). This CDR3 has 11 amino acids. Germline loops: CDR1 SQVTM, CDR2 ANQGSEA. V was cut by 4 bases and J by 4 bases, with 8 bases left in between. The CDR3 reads CSVVSGYEQYF. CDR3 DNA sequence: TGCAGCGTTGTGAGCGGGTACGAGCAGTACTTC.

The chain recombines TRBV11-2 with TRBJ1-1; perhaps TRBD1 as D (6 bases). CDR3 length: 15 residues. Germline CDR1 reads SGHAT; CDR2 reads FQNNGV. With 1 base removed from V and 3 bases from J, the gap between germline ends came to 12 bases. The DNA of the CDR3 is TGTGCCAGCAGCTTAGGTACAGGGTGGGACACTGAAGCTTTCTTT. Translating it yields CASSLGTGWDTEAFF.

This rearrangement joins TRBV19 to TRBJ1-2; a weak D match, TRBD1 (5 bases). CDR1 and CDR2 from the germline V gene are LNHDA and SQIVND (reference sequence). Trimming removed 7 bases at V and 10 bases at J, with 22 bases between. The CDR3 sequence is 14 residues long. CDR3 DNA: TGTGCCAGTACCGCGGATCCGTTGGACACCGCCTACACCTTC. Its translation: CASTADPLDTAYTF.

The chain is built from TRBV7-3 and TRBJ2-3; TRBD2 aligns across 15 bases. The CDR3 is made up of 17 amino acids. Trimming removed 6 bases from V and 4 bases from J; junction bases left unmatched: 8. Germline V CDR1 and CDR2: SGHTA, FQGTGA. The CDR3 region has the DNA TGTGCCAGCAGTCCTACCGGGACTAGCGGGGGGTCAGATACGCAGTATTTT. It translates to CASSPTGTSGGSDTQYF.

The CDR3 nucleotides are TGTGCCTGGAGCGACGACAGGGGGCGCGGTATAGCCACTGAAGCTTTCTTT. This codes for CAWSDDRGRGIATEAFF. The V call is TRBV30, the J call TRBJ1-1, with 10 bases aligning to TRBD1. Germline V gene lookup returns CDR1 GTSNPN and CDR2 SVGIG (reference sequence). This CDR3 is built from 17 residues. V dropped 3 bases and J dropped 4; count of bases not matched to a gene: 14.

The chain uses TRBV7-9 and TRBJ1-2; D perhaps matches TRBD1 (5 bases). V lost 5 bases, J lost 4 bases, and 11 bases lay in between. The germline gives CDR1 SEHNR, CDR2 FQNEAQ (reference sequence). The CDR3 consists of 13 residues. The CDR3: CASSQSGGYGYTF. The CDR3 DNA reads TGTGCCAGCAGCCAAAGCGGGGGCTATGGCTACACCTTC.

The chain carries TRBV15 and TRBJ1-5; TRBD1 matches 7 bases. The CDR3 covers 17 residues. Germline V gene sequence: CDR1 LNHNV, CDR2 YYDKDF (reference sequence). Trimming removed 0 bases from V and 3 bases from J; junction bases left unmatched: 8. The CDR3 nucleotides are TGTGCCACCAGCAGAGAGGGACAGAGCACGTACAATCAGCCCCAGCATTTT. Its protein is CATSREGQSTYNQPQHF.

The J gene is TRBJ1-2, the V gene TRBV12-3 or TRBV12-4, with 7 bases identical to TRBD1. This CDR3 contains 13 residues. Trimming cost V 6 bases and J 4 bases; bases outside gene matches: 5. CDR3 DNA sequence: TGTGCCAGCAGCCGAGGGGGCGGCTATGGCTACACCTTC. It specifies CASSRGGGYGYTF.

This chain's CDR3 is CASSEPTGTGYF. The CDR3 nucleotides are TGTGCCAGCAGTGAACCGACCGGGACAGGGTACTTC. V gene TRBV25-1 combines with J gene TRBJ2-5, with TRBD1 matching 8 bases. Germline values: CDR1 MGHDK, CDR2 SYGVNS. The CDR3 totals 12 residues. Trimming cost V 2 bases and J 13 bases; bases outside gene matches: 6.

The CDR3 sequence: CASSLDRGSYEQYF. CDR3 coding DNA: TGCGCCAGCAGCTTGGACAGGGGCTCCTACGAGCAGTACTTC. V and J are TRBV5-1 and TRBJ2-7; 7 positions agree with TRBD1. The V gene's germline CDR1 is SGHRS and CDR2 YFSETQ. The CDR3 covers 14 residues. After removal of 0 bases from V and 0 bases from J, the junction contained 0 bases not matched to a gene.

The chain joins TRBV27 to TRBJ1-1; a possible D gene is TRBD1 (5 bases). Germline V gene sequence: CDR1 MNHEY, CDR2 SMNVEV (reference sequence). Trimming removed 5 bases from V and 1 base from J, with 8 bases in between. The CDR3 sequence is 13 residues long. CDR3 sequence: CASSIRENTEAFF. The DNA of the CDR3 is TGTGCCAGCAGTATCAGGGAGAACACTGAAGCTTTCTTT.

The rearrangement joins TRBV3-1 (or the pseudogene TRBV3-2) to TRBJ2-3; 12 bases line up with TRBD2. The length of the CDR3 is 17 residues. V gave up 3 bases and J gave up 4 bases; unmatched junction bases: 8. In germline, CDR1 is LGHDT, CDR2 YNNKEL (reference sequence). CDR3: CASSHEKTSGGADTQYF. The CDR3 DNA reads TGTGCCAGCAGCCATGAGAAGACTAGCGGGGGTGCAGATACGCAGTATTTT.

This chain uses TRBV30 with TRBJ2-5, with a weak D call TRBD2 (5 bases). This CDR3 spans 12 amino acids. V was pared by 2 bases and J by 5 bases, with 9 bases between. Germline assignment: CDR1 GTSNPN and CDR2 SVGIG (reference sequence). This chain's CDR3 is CAWSNSAETQYF. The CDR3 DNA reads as TGTGCCTGGAGTAATAGCGCCGAGACCCAGTACTTC.

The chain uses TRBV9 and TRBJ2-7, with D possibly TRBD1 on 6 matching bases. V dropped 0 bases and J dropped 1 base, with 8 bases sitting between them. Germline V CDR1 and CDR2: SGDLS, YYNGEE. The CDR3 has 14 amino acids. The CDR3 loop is CASSVGQESYEQYF. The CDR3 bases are TGTGCCAGCAGCGTAGGACAGGAATCCTACGAGCAGTACTTC. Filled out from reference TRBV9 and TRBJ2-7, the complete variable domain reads DSGVTQTPKHLITATGQRVTLRCSPRSGDLSVYWYQQSLDQGLQFLIQYYNGEERAKGNILERFSAQQFPDLHSELNLSSLELGDSALYFCASSVGQESYEQYFGPGTRLTVT.

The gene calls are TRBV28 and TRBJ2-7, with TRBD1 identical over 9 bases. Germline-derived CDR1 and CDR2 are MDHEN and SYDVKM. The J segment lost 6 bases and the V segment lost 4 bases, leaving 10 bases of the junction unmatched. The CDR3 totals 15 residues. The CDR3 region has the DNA TGTGCCAGCAGTTCCCCCGGGACAGGGTTAGCCGAGCAGTACTTC. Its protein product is CASSSPGTGLAEQYF.

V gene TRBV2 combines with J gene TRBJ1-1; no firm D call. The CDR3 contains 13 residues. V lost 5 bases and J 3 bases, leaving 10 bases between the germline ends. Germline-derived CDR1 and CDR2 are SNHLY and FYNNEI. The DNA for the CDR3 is TGTGCCAGCAGTCCGACGGGGTACACTGAAGCTTTCTTT. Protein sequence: CASSPTGYTEAFF.

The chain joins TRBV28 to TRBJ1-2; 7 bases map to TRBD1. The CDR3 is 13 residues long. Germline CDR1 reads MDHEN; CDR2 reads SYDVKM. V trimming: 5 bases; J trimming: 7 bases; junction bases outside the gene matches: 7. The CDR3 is CASSEKGALGYTF. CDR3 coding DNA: TGTGCCAGCAGTGAGAAGGGGGCGCTTGGCTACACCTTC.

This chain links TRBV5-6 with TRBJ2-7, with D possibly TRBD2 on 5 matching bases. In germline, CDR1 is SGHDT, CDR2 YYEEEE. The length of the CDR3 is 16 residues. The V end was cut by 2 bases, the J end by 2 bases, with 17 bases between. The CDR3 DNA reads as TGTGCCAGCAGCTTCAAGGCCTTAGCGCACCCCTACGAGCAGTACTTC. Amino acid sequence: CASSFKALAHPYEQYF.

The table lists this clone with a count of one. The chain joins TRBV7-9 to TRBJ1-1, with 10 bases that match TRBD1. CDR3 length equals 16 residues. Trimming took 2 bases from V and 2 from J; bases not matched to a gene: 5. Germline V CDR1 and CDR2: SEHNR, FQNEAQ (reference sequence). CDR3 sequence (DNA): TGTGCCAGCAGCTTAAGGACAGGGGGGTCCAACACTGAAGCTTTCTTT. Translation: CASSLRTGGSNTEAFF.

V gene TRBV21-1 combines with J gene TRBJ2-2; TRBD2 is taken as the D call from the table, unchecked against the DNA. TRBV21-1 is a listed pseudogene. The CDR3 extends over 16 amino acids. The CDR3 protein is CASSKSPGEAAGELFF. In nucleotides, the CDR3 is TGTGCCAGCAGCAAAAGCCCGGGGGAAGCGGCCGGGGAGCTGTTTTTT.

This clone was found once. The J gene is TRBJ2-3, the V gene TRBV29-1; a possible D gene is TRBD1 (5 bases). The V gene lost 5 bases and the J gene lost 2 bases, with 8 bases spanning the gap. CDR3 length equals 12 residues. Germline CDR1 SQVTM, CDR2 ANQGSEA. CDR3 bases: TGCAGCGTTAGGGGTCCCACAGATACGCAGTATTTT. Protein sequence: CSVRGPTDTQYF.